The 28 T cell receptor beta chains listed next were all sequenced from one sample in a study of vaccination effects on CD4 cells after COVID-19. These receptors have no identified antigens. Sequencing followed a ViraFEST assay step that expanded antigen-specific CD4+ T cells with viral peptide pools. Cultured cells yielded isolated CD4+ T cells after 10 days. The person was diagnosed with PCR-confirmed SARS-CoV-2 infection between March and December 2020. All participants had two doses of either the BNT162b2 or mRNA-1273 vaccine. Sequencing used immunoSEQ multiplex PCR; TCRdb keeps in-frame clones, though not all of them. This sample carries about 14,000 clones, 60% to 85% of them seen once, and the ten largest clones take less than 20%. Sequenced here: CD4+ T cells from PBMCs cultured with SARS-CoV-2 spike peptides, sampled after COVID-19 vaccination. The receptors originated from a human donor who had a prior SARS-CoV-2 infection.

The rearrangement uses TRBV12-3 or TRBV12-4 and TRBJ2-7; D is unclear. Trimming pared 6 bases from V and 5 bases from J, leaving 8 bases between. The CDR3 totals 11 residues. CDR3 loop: CASSSFHEQYF. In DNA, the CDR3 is TGTGCCAGCAGCTCCTTCCACGAGCAGTACTTC.

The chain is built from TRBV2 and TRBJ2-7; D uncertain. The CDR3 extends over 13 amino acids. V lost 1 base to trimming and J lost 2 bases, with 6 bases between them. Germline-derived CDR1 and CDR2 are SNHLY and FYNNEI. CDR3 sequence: CASSEDSPYEQYF. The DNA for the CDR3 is TGTGCCAGCAGTGAAGACAGCCCCTACGAGCAGTACTTC.

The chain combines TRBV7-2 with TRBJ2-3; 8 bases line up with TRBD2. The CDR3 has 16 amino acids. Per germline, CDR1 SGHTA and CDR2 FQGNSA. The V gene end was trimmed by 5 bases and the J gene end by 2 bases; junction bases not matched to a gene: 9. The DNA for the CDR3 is TGTGCCAGCAGCCTACTAGCGGTGGGGGCCACAGATACGCAGTATTTT. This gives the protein CASSLLAVGATDTQYF.

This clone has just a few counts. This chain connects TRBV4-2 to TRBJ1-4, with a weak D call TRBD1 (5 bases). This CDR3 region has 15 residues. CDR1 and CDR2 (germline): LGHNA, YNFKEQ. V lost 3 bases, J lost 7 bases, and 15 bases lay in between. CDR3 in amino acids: CASSHSSGLGEKLFF. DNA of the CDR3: TGTGCCAGCAGCCACTCATCAGGGCTAGGTGAAAAACTGTTTTTT.

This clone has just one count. The CDR3 reads CARTDRRNNSPLHF. The CDR3 nucleotides are TGTGCCAGAACGGACAGGCGGAATAATTCACCCCTCCACTTT. The rearrangement uses TRBV6-4 and TRBJ1-6; 7 bases agree with TRBD1. Trimming cost V 9 bases and J 5 bases; bases outside gene matches: 7. CDR1 is MRHNA, CDR2 SNTAGT, per germline. This CDR3 is built from 14 residues.

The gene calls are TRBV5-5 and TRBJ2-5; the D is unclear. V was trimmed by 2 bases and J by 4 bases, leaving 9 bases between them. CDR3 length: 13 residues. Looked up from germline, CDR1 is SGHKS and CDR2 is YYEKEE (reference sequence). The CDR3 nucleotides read TGTGCCAGCAGCTTCAGCCCCGGAGAGACCCAGTACTTC. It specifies CASSFSPGETQYF.

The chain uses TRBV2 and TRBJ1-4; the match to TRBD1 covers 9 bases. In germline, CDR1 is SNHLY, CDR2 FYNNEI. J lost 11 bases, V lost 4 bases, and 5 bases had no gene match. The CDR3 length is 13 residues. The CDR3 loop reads CASSGRDRVKLFF. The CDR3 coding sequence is TGTGCCAGCAGTGGAAGGGACAGGGTTAAACTGTTTTTT. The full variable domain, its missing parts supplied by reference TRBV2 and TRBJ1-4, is EPEVTQTPSHQVTQMGQEVILRCVPISNHLYFYWYRQILGQKVEFLVSFYNNEISEKSEIFDDQFSVERPDGSNFTLKIRSTKLEDSAMYFCASSGRDRVKLFFGSGTQLSVL.

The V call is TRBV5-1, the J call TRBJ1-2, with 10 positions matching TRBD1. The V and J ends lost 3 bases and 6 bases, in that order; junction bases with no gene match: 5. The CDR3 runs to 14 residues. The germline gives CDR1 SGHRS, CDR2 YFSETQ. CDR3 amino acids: CASSYVGTGDGYTF. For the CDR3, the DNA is TGCGCCAGCAGCTATGTCGGGACAGGGGATGGCTACACCTTC. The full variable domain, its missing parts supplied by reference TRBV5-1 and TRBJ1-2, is KAGVTQTPRYLIKTRGQQVTLSCSPISGHRSVSWYQQTPGQGLQFLFEYFSETQRNKGNFPGRFSGRQFSNSRSEMNVSTLELGDSALYLCASSYVGTGDGYTFGSGTRLTVV.

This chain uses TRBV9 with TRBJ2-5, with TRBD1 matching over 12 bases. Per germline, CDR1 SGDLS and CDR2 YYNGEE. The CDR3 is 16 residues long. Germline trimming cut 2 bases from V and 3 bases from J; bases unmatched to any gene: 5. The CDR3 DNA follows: TGTGCCAGCAGCGTGATGGGACAGGGGGCGGAAGAGACCCAGTACTTC. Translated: CASSVMGQGAEETQYF.

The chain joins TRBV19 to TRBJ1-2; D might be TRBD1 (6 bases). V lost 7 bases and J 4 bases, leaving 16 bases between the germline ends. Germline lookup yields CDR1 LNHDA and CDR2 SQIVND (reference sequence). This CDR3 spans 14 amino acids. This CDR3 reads CASMRGGVSYGYTF. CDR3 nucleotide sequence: TGTGCCAGTATGAGGGGGGGCGTCAGCTATGGCTACACCTTC.

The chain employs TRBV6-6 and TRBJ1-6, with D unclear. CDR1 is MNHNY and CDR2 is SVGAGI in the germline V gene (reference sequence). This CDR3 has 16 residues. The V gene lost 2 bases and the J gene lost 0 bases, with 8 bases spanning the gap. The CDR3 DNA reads TGTGCCAGCAGTTACGCAGCGAGCTCCTATAATTCACCCCTCCACTTT. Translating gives CASSYAASSYNSPLHF.

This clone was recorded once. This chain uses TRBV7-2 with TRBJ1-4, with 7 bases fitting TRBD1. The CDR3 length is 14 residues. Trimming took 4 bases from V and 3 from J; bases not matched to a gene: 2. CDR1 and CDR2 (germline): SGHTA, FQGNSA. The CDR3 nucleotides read TGTGCCAGCAGCTCCGGGACAGCTAATGAAAAACTGTTTTTT. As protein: CASSSGTANEKLFF.

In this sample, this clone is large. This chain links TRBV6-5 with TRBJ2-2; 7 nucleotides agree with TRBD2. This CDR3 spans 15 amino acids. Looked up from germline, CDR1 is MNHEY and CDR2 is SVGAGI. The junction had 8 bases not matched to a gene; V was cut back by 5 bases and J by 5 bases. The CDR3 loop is CASSRREGYTGELFF. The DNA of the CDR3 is TGTGCCAGCAGTAGGAGGGAGGGTTATACCGGGGAGCTGTTTTTT.

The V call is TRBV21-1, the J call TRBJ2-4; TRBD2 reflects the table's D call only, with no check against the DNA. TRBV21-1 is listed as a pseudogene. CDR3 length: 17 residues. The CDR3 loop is CASSKRGGWGNENIQYF. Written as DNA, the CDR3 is TGTGCCAGCAGCAAGAGGGGGGGTTGGGGTAACGAAAACATTCAGTACTTC.

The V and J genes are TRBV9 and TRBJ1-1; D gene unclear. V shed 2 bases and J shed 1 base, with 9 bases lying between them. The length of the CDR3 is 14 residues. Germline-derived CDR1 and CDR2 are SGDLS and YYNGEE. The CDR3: CASSVEMGNTEAFF. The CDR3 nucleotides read TGTGCCAGCAGCGTCGAAATGGGGAACACTGAAGCTTTCTTT.

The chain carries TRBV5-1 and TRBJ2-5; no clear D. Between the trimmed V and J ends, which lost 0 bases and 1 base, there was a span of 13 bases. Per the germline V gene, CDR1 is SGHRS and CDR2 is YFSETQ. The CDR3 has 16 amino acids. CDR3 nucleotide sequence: TGCGCCAGCAGCTTGGACGCCCGCCATACCCAAGAGACCCAGTACTTC. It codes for CASSLDARHTQETQYF.

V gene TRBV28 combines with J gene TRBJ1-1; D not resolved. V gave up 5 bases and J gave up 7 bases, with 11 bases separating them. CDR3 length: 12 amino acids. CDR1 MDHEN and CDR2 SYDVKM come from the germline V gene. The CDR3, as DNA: TGTGCCAGCAGTCCTTGGCGGAGTGAAGCTTTCTTT. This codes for CASSPWRSEAFF.

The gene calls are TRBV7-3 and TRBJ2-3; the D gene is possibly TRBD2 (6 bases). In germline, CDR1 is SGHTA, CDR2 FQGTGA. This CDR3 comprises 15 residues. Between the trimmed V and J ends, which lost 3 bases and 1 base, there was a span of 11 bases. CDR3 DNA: TGTGCCAGCAGCTTGGACTACTCACGCACAGATACGCAGTATTTT. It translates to CASSLDYSRTDTQYF.

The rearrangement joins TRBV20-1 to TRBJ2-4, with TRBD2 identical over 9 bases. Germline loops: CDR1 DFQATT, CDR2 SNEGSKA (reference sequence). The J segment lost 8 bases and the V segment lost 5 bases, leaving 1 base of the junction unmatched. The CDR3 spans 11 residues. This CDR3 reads CSAGLAHIQYF. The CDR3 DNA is TGCAGTGCTGGACTAGCGCACATTCAGTACTTC.

The CDR3 region is CASSLAPSGQETQYF. CDR3 in DNA: TGCGCCAGCAGCTTGGCCCCTAGCGGACAAGAGACCCAGTACTTC. The chain joins TRBV5-1 to TRBJ2-5, with 7 bases that match TRBD2. V was pared by 0 bases and J by 2 bases, with 4 bases of the junction left unmatched. From germline, CDR1 is SGHRS and CDR2 YFSETQ. The CDR3 consists of 15 residues.

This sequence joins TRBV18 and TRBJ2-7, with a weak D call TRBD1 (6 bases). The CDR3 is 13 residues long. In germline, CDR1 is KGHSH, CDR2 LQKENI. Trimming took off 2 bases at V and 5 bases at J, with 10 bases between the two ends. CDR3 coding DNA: TGTGCCAGCTCACCAAACAGGGAAAACGAGCAGTACTTC. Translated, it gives CASSPNRENEQYF. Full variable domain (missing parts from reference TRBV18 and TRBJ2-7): NAGVMQNPRHLVRRRGQEARLRCSPMKGHSHVYWYRQLPEEGLKFMVYLQKENIIDESGMPKERFSAEFPKEGPSILRIQQVVRGDSAAYFCASSPNRENEQYFGPGTRLTVT.

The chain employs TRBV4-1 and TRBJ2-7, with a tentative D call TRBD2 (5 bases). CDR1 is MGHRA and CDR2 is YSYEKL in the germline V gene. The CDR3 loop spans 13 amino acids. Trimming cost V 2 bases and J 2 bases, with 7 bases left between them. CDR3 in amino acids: CASSQRETYEQYF. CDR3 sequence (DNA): TGCGCCAGCAGCCAAAGGGAGACCTACGAGCAGTACTTC.

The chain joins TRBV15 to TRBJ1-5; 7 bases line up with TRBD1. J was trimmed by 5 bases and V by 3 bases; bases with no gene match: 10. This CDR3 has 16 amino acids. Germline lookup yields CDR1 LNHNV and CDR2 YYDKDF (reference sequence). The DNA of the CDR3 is TGTGCCACCAGCAGGCCACAGACAGGGCGTTATCAGCCCCAGCATTTT. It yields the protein CATSRPQTGRYQPQHF.

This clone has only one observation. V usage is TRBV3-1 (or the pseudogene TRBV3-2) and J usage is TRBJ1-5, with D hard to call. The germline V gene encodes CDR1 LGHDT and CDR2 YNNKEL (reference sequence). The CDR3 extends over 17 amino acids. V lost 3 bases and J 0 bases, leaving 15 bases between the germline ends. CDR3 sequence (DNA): TGTGCCAGCAGCCAGCCCCCTCGAATGTATAGCAATCAGCCCCAGCATTTT. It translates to CASSQPPRMYSNQPQHF.

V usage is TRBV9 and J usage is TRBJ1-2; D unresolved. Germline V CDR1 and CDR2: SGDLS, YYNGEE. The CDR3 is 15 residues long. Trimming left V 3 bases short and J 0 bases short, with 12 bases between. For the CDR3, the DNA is TGTGCCAGCAGCGCTGGAGGAGGGACTAACTATGGCTACACCTTC. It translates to CASSAGGGTNYGYTF. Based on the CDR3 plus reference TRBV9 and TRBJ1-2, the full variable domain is DSGVTQTPKHLITATGQRVTLRCSPRSGDLSVYWYQQSLDQGLQFLIQYYNGEERAKGNILERFSAQQFPDLHSELNLSSLELGDSALYFCASSAGGGTNYGYTFGSGTRLTVV.

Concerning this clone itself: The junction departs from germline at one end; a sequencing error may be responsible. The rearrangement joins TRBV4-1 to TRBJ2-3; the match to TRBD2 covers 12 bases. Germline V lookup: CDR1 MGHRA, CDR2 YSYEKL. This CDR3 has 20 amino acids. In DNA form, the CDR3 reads TGCGCCAGCAGCCAAGACCCCACTAGCGGGGGGACCAACCCCCACAGATACGCAGTATTT. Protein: CASSQDPTSGGTNPHRYAVF.

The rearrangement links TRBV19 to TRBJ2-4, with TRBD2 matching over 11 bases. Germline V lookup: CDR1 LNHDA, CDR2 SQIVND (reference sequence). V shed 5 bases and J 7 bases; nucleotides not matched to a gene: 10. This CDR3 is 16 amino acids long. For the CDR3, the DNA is TGTGCCAGTAGTTTCTTAGCGGGAGGGCCAGGGAACATTCAGTACTTC. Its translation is CASSFLAGGPGNIQYF.

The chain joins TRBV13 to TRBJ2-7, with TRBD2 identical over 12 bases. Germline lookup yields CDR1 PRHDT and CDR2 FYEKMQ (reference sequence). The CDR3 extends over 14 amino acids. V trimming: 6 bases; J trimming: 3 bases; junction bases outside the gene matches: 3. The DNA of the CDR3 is TGTGCCAGCAGTCGACTAGCGGGGGTCTACGAGCAGTACTTC. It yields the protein CASSRLAGVYEQYF.